The 13 T cell receptor beta chains in this list originate from one sample, sequenced in a study of tumor-infiltrating lymphocytes in primary liver carcinoma. Co-extracted RNA and DNA came from about 20-30 mg of unsorted bulk tissue. TCR beta cDNA was made from roughly 500 ng total RNA with a constant-region primer. Generation of the TCR beta libraries relied on three nested multiplex PCR rounds using slightly modified ARM-PCR. Researchers ran the first two PCR rounds for approximately 10 cycles each with TRBV1-TRBV30 forward primers and a C-beta reverse primer. MiXCR, run by TCRdb on the multiplex PCR reads, gives a single entry per CDR3 protein. The table has fewer than 110,000 distinct CDR3 sequences, around two thirds seen once; the top ten hold 9% to 15%. Sequenced input: liver tumor tissue from sampling region 2. The subset is: tumor region T2, inferior pole. Source of these receptors: a woman in her sixties or seventies with primary liver carcinoma and hepatitis B virus infection.

As concerns this clonotype: Sequence at one end of the junction differs from germline and may be a read error. The chain recombines TRBV2 with TRBJ2-3; D gene unclear. The CDR3 contains 11 residues. The germline CDR1 and CDR2 sequences are SNHLY and FYNNEI. Written as DNA, the CDR3 is TGTGCCAGCGCTAGTGGAGATACGCTGTATTTT. It encodes CASASGDTLYF.

The V and J genes are TRBV6-2 or TRBV6-3 and TRBJ2-7; D may be TRBD2 (6 bases). The CDR3 contains 15 residues. The V and J ends lost 6 bases and 6 bases respectively, with 21 bases between them. The germline CDR1 and CDR2 sequences are MNHEY and SVGEGT. The CDR3 is CASSGSDGLLSEQYF. CDR3 DNA sequence: TGTGCCAGCAGCGGATCGGATGGACTACTCTCCGAGCAGTACTTC.

J is TRBJ1-2 and V is TRBV10-3; D is possibly TRBD1 (5 bases). CDR1 and CDR2 from the germline V gene are ENHRY and SYGVKD. V was shortened by 6 bases and J by 0 bases, with 8 bases between the two germline ends. This CDR3 has 13 residues. The CDR3 protein is CAIRGPTNYGYTF. In DNA form, the CDR3 reads TGTGCCATCAGGGGACCGACTAACTATGGCTACACCTTC.

A remark on this clonotype: Here the CDR3 omits its conserved ending phenylalanine or tryptophan, so a read error is the likely source. This chain links TRBV28 with TRBJ2-1; either TRBD1 or TRBD2 may fit D (5 bases each). CDR1 is MDHEN, CDR2 SYDVKM, per germline. Trimming left V 7 bases short and J 4 bases short, with 29 bases between. The CDR3 is made up of 19 amino acids. For the CDR3, the DNA is TGTGCCAGCACCTTTTCAGGTGGACAAGCGGACGGGGTATACAATGAGCAGTTCGTC. Translation gives CASTFSGGQADGVYNEQFV.

Comment on this clonotype: This is likely a read error, given that the CDR3 carries no conserved phenylalanine or tryptophan at its end. The chain couples TRBV11-2 to TRBJ2-5; 8 positions agree with TRBD2. With 3 bases clipped from V and 6 bases from J, the junction kept 6 bases outside the gene matches. This CDR3 contains 14 residues. Germline CDR1 is SGHAT and CDR2 is FQNNGV. The CDR3 DNA is TGTGCCAGCAGCTTTACGGGAGGGGGGCAGACCCAGTACCGC. Translation gives CASSFTGGGQTQYR.

Comments on this clonotype: The germline gene is not matched at one end of the junction; a read error may be the cause. The V and J genes are TRBV7-9 and TRBJ2-3; D gene ambiguous. The germline gives CDR1 SEHNR, CDR2 FQNEAQ (reference sequence). This CDR3 has 11 residues. CDR3 DNA sequence: TGTGCCAGCAGCACCACAGATACACAGTATTTT. Its protein is CASSTTDTQYF.

This clonotype was seen repeatedly, ten times or more. The CDR3 sequence is CASSEIQGSGKLFF. For the CDR3, the DNA is TGTGCCAGCAGTGAAATACAAGGATCGGGAAAACTGTTTTTT. V and J are TRBV6-1 and TRBJ1-4; D is undetermined. The CDR3 is 14 amino acids. Trimming took 2 bases from V and 10 from J, leaving 14 bases between them. Germline V gives CDR1 MNHNS, CDR2 SASEGT.

This clonotype has at least ten counts. The chain employs TRBV29-1 and TRBJ1-1; weak D call: TRBD1 (5 bases). Trimming stripped 5 bases from V and 1 base from J, with 11 bases between. Germline V gene sequence: CDR1 SQVTM, CDR2 ANQGSEA. This CDR3 region has 13 residues. CDR3 region: CSVRHDRNTEAFF. CDR3 sequence (DNA): TGCAGCGTTCGACACGACAGGAACACTGAAGCTTTCTTT.

About this clonotype: A read error may explain this, as a much larger clone is one base away. The chain uses TRBV5-5 and TRBJ1-5; 7 positions match TRBD1. The trim removed 2 bases at V and 8 bases at J, leaving 10 bases unmatched. CDR1 SGHKS and CDR2 YYEKEE come from the germline V gene (reference sequence). CDR3 length equals 15 residues. The CDR3 protein is CASSFRGQENKPQHF. The CDR3 nucleotides read TGTGCCAGCAGCTTCCGAGGACAGGAGAATAAGCCCCAGCATTTT.

The chain joins TRBV29-1 to TRBJ1-2; D unclear. Germline V CDR1 and CDR2: SQVTM, ANQGSEA. The germline V and J ends were trimmed by 3 bases and 1 base, with 3 bases remaining between them. This CDR3 spans 11 amino acids. This CDR3 reads CSVEVNYGYTF. In nucleotides, the CDR3 is TGCAGCGTTGAGGTTAACTATGGCTACACCTTC.

This clonotype was counted a few times. The junction does not match germline at one end; this may be a read error. V and J are TRBV11-3 and TRBJ2-3; the D gene is possibly TRBD1 (6 bases). This CDR3 comprises 14 residues. Looked up from germline, CDR1 is SGHNT and CDR2 is YENEEA. The chain's CDR3 is CASSRGQSTGTQYF. The CDR3 nucleotides are TGTGCCAGCAGCCGCGGACAGAGCACAGGTACGCAGTACTTT.

V usage is TRBV6-1 and J usage is TRBJ2-6; D unclear. CDR3 length equals 15 residues. V lost 1 base and J 12 bases, leaving 16 bases between the germline ends. Germline loops: CDR1 MNHNS, CDR2 SASEGT. CDR3 protein: CASSEGFSGVSVLTF. The CDR3 DNA sequence: TGTGCCAGCAGTGAAGGCTTCTCTGGGGTCAGCGTCCTGACTTTC.

This clonotype was counted only a few times. V usage is TRBV21-1 and J usage is TRBJ1-1; TRBD1, the table's D call, was not compared with the DNA. TRBV21-1 is marked as a pseudogene. This CDR3 has 16 residues. Here the CDR3 reads CASSATQGSRNTEAFF. CDR3 in DNA: TGTGCCAGCAGCGCCACACAGGGATCGAGGAACACTGAAGCTTTCTTT.